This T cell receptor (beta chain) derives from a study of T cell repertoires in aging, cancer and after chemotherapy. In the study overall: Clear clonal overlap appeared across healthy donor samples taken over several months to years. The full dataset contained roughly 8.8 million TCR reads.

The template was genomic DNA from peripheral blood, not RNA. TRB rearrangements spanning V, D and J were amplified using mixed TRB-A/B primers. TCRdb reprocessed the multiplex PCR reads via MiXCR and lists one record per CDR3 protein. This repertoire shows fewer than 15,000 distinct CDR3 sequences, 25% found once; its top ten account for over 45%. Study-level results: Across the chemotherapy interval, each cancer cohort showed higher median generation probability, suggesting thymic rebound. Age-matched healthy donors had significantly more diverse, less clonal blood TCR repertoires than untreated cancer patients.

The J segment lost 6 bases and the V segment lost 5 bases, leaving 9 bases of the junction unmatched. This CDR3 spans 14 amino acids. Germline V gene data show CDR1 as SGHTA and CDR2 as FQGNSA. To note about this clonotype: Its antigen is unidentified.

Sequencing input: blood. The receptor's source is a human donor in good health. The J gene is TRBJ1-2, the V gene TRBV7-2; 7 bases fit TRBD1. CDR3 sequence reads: CASSLRTGPDGYTF. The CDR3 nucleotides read TGTGCCAGCAGCCTCCGGACAGGACCAGATGGCTACACCTTC.